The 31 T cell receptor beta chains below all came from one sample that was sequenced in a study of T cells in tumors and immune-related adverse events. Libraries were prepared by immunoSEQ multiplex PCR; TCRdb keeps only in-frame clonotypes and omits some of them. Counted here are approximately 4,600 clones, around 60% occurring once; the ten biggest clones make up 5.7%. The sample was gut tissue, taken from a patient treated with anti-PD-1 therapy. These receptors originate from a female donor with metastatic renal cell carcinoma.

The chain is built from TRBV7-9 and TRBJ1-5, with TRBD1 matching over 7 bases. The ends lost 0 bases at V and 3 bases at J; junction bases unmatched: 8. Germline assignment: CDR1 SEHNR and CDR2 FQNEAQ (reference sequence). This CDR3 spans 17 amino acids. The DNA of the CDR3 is TGTGCCAGCAGCTTAGCGCTCGGACAGGCGATCAATCAGCCCCAGCATTTT. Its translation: CASSLALGQAINQPQHF.

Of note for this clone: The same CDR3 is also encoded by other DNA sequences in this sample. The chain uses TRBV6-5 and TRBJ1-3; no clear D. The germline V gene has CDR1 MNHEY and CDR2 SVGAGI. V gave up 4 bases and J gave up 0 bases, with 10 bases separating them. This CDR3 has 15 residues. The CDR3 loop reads CASSSAASSGNTIYF. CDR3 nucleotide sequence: TGTGCCAGCAGTTCCGCAGCGAGCTCTGGAAACACCATATATTTT.

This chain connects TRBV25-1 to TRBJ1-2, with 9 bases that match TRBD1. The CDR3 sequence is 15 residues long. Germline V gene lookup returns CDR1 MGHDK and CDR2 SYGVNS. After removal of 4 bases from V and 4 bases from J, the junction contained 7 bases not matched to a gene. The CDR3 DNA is TGTGCCAGCAGTGCACCCGGGGACAGGGCCTATGGCTACACCTTC. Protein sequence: CASSAPGDRAYGYTF.

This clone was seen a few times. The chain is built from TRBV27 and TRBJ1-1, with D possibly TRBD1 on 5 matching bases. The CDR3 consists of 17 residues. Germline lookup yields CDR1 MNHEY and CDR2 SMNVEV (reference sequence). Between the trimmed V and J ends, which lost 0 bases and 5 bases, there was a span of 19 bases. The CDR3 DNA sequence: TGTGCCAGCAGTTTATCACCCGCAGGGTGGTCGATTACTGAAGCTTTCTTT. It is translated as CASSLSPAGWSITEAFF.

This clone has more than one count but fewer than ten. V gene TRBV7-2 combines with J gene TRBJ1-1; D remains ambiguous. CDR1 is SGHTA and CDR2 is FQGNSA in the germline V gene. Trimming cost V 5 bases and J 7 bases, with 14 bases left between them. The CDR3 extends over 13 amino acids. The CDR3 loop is CASSPAPNREAFF. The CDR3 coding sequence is TGTGCCAGCAGCCCCGCCCCAAATCGTGAAGCTTTCTTT.

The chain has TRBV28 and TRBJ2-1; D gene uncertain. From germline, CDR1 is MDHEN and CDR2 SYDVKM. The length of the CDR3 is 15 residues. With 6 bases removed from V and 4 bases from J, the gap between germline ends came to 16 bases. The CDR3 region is CASSRTVSSYNEQFF. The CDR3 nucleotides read TGTGCCAGCAGCCGGACGGTCAGCTCGTACAATGAGCAGTTCTTC.

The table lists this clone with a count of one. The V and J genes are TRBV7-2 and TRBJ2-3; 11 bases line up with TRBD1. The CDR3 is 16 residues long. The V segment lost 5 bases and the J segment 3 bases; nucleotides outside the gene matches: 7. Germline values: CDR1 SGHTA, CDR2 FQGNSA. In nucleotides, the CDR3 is TGTGCCAGCAGCAGGACAGGGGGCGCCTTGACAGATACGCAGTATTTT. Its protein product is CASSRTGGALTDTQYF.

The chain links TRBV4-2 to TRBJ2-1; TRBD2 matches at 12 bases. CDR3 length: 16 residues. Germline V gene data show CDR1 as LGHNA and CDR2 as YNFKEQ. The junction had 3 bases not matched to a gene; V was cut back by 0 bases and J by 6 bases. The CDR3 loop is CASSQDRTSGINEQFF. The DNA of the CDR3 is TGTGCCAGCAGCCAAGATAGGACTAGCGGGATCAATGAGCAGTTCTTC.

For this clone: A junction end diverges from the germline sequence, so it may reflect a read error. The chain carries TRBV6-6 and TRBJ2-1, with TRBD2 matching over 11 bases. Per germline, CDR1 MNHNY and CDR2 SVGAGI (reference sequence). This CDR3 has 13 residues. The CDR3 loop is CASSAGTSGFSVF. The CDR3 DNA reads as TGTGCCAGCAGCGCTGGGACTAGCGGTTTTAGTGTCTTC.

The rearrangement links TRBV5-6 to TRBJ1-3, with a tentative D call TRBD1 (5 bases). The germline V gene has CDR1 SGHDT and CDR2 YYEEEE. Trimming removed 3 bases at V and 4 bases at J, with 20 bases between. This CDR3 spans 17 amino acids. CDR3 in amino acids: CASSSAVGRLGGNTIYF. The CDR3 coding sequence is TGTGCCAGCAGCTCTGCGGTGGGGCGTTTGGGGGGAAACACCATATATTTT.

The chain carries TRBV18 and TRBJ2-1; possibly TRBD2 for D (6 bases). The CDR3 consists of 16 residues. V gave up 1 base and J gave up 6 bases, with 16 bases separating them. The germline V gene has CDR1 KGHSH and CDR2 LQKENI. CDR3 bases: TGTGCCAGCTCACCACAGTCTCGCGGGGTGGTCAATGAGCAGTTCTTC. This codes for CASSPQSRGVVNEQFF.

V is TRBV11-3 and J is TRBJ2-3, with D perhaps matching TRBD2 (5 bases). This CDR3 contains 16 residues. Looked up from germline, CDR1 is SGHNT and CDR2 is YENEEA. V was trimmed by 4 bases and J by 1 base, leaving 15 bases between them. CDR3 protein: CASSSRSESGTDTQYF. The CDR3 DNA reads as TGTGCCAGCAGCTCACGTAGCGAGAGCGGCACAGATACGCAGTATTTT.

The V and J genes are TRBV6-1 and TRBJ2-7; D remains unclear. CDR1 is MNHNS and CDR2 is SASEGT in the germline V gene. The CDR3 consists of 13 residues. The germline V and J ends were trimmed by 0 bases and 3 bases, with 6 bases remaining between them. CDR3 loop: CASSEASDYEQYF. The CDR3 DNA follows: TGTGCCAGCAGTGAAGCGAGCGACTACGAGCAGTACTTC.

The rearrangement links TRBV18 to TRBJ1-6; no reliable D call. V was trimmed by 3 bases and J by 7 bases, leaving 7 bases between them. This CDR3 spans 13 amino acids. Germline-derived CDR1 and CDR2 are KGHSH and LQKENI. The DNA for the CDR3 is TGTGCCAGCTCACCGGCAAGCAATTCACCCCTCCACTTT. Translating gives CASSPASNSPLHF.

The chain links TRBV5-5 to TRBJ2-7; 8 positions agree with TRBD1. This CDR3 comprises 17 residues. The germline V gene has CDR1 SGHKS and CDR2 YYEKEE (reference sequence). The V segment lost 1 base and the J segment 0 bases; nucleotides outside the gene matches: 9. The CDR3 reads CASSLSPTGVFSYEQYF. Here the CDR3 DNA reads TGTGCCAGCAGCTTGTCCCCGACAGGGGTCTTCTCCTACGAGCAGTACTTC. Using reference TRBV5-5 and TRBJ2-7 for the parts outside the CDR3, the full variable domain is DAGVTQSPTHLIKTRGQQVTLRCSPISGHKSVSWYQQVLGQGPQFIFQYYEKEERGRGNFPDRFSARQFPNYSSELNVNALLLGDSALYLCASSLSPTGVFSYEQYFGPGTRLTVT.

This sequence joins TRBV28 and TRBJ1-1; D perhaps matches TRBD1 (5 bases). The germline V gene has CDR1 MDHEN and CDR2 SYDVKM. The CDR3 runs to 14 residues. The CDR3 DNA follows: TGTTTATCCCGGAGGGGTGGGCAGAACACTGAAGCTTTCTTT. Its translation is CLSRRGGQNTEAFF.

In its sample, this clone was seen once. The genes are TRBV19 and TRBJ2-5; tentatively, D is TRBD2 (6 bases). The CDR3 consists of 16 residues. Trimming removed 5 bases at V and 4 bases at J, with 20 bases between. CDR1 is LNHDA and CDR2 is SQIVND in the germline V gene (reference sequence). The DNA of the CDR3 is TGTGCCAGTAGTTCGTGGAGGGCCGCGGTGGCAGAGACCCAGTACTTC. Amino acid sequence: CASSSWRAAVAETQYF.

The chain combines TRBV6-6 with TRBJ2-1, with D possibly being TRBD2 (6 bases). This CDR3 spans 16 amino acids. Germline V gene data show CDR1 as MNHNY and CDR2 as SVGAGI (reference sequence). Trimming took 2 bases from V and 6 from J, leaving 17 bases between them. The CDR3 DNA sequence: TGTGCCAGCAGTTACGGGGCCCGGGGAGGCATCAATGAGCAGTTCTTC. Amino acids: CASSYGARGGINEQFF.

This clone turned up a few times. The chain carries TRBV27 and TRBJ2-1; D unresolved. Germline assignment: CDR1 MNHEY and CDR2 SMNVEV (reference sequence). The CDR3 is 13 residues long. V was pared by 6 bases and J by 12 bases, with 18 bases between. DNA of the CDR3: TGTGCCAGCAGCCAGCTAGTTGGGCAGAGGCAGTTCTTC. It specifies CASSQLVGQRQFF.

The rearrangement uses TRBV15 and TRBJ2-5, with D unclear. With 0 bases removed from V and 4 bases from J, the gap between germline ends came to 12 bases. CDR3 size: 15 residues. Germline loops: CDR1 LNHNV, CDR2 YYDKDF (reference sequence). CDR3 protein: CATSRDLFNRETQYF. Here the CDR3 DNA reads TGTGCCACCAGCAGAGACCTCTTCAATAGAGAGACCCAGTACTTC.

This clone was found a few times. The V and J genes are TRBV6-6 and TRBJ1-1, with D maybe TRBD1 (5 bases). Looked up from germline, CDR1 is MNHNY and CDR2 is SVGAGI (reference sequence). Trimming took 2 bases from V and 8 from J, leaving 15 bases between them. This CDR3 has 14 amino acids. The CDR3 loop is CASSYRGRETEAFF. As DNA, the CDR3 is TGTGCCAGCAGTTACAGGGGCAGGGAAACAGAAGCTTTCTTT.

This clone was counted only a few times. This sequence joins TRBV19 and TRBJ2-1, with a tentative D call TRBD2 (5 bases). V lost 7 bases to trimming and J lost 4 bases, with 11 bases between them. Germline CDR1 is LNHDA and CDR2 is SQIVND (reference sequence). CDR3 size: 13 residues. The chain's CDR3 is CASTGSGYNEQFF. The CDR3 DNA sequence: TGTGCCAGTACGGGGTCGGGATACAATGAGCAGTTCTTC.

In DNA form, the CDR3 reads TGTGCCACTAACACCCCGGGACAGGGGATGGGTTTCTTT. Translated: CATNTPGQGMGFF. This sequence joins TRBV6-1 and TRBJ1-1; 10 bases are shared with TRBD1. J was trimmed by 13 bases and V by 10 bases; bases with no gene match: 15. The germline gives CDR1 MNHNS, CDR2 SASEGT. This CDR3 spans 13 amino acids.

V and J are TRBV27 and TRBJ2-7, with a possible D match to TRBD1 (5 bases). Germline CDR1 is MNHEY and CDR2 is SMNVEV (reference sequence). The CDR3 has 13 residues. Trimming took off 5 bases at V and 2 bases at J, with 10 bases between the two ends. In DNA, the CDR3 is TGTGCCAGCAGTGCGACAGAGACCTACGAGCAGTACTTC. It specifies CASSATETYEQYF.

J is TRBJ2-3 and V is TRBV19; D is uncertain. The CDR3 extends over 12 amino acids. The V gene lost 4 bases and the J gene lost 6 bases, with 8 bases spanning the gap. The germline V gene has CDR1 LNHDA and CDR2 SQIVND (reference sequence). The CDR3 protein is CASSTSGDTQYF. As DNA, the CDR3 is TGTGCCAGTAGTACCAGTGGGGATACGCAGTATTTT.

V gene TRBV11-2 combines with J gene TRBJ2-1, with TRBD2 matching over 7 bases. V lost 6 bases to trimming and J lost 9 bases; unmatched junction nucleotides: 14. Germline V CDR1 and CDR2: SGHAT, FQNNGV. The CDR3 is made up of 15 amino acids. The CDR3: CASSSGGRESGEQFF. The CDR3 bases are TGTGCCAGCAGTTCCGGAGGGCGGGAGTCTGGTGAGCAGTTCTTC. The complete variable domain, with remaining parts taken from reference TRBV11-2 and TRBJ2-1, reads EAGVAQSPRYKIIEKRQSVAFWCNPISGHATLYWYQQILGQGPKLLIQFQNNGVVDDSQLPKDRFSAERLKGVDSTLKIQPAKLEDSAVYLCASSSGGRESGEQFFGPGTRLTVL.

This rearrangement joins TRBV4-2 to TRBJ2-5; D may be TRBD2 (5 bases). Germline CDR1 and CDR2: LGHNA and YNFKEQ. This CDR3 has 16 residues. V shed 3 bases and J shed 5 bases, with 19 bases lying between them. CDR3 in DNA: TGTGCCAGCAGCCATTCAGATACTAGAGGCGGGGAGACCCAGTACTTC. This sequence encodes CASSHSDTRGGETQYF.

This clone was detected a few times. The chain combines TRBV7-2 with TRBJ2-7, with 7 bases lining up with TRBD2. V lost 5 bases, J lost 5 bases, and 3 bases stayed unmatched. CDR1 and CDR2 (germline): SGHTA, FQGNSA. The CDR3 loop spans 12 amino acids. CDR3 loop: CASSLLANEQYF. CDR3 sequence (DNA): TGTGCCAGCAGCCTACTAGCGAACGAGCAGTACTTC.

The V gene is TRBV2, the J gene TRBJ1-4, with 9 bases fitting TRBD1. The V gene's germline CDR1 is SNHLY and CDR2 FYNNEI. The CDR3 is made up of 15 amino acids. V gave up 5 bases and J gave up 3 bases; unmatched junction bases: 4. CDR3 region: CASSLTGGSNEKLFF. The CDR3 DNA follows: TGTGCCAGCAGTTTAACAGGGGGCTCTAATGAAAAACTGTTTTTT.

For the CDR3, the DNA is TGCGCCAGCAGCCCCCGGGACTTGAACACTGAAGCTTTCTTT. Protein: CASSPRDLNTEAFF. This chain uses TRBV5-1 with TRBJ1-1, with D maybe TRBD1 (5 bases). The length of the CDR3 is 14 residues. Germline values: CDR1 SGHRS, CDR2 YFSETQ. Trimming took off 4 bases at V and 0 bases at J, with 10 bases between the two ends.

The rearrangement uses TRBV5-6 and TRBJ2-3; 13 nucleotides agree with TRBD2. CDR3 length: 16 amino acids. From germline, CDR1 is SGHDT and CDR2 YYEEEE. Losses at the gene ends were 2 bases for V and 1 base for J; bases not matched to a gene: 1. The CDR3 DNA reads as TGTGCCAGCAGCTTCGGACTAGCGGGGGGCACAGATACGCAGTATTTT. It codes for CASSFGLAGGTDTQYF.